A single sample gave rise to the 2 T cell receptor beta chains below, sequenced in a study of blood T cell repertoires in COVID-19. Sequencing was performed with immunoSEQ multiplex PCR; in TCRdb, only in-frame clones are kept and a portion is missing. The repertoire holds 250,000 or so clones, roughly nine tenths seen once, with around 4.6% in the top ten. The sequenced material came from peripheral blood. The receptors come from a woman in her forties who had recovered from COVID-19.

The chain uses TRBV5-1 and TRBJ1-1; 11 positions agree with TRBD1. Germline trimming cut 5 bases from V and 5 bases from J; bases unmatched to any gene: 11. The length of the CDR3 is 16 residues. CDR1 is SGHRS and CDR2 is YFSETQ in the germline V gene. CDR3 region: CASRVYDGTGGTEAFF. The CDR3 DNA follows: TGCGCCAGCAGGGTATACGATGGGACAGGGGGGACTGAAGCTTTCTTT.

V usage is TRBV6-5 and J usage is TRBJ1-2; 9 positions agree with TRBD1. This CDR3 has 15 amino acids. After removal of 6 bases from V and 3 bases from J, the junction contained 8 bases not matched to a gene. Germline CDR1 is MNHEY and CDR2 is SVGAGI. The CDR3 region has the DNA TGTGCCAGCAGACCTCCCCGGGACAGGGACTATGGCTACACCTTC. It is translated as CASRPPRDRDYGYTF.